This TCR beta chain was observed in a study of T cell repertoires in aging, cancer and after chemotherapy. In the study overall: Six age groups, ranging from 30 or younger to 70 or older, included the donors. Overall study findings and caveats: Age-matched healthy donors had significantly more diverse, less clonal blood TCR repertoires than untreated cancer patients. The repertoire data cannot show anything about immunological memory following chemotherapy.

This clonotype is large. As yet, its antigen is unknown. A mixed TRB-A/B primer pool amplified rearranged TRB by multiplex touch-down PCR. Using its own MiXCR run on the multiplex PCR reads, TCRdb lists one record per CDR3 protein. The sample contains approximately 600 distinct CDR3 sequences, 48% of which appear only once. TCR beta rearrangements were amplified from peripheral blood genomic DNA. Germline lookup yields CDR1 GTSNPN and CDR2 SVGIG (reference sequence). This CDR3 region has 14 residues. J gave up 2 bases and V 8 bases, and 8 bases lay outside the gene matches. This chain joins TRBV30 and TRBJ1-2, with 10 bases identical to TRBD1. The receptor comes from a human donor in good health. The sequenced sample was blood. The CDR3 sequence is CAGNEGQGNYGYTF. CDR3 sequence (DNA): TGTGCCGGAAATGAGGGACAGGGGAACTATGGCTACACCTTC. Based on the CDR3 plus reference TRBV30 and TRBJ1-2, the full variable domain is SQTIHQWPATLVQPVGSPLSLECTVEGTSNPNLYWYRQAAGRGLQLLFYSVGIGQISSEVPQNLSASRPQDRQFILSSKKLLLSDSGFYLCAGNEGQGNYGYTFGSGTRLTVV.